These 8 T cell receptor beta chains share one sample of origin, sequenced in a study of CD8 T cells in Susac syndrome. cDNA came from approximately 0.5 to 1 ug RNA primed by random hexamers. Each CDR3 protein is one row after TCRdb ran MiXCR on the immunoSEQ multiplex PCR reads. This table holds roughly 120,000 distinct CDR3 sequences, more than 80% found once. The source material was CD8+ T cells from PBMCs. These receptor sequences come from a human donor with multiple sclerosis.

The J gene is TRBJ1-5, the V gene TRBV20-1; maybe TRBD1 (6 bases). Deletions cut 0 bases from V and 1 base from J, with 16 bases between. The germline CDR1 and CDR2 sequences are DFQATT and SNEGSKA (reference sequence). The CDR3 runs to 17 residues. The CDR3 sequence: CSARDQGFAGSNQPQHF. CDR3 bases: TGCAGTGCTAGAGATCAGGGGTTCGCCGGCAGCAATCAGCCCCAGCATTTT.

The V call is TRBV13, the J call TRBJ1-1, with 7 bases that match TRBD1. Germline V CDR1 and CDR2: PRHDT, FYEKMQ (reference sequence). The CDR3 contains 16 residues. The trim removed 5 bases at V and 4 bases at J, leaving 13 bases unmatched. CDR3 DNA sequence: TGTGCCAGCAGCCCGACAGGGTCGCCCTCCCTCACTGAAGCTTTCTTT. Its translation: CASSPTGSPSLTEAFF.

This sequence joins TRBV12-5 and TRBJ2-3; a possible D gene is TRBD1 (6 bases). In germline, CDR1 is LGHNT, CDR2 FRNRAP. Trimming took off 5 bases at V and 0 bases at J, with 15 bases between the two ends. This CDR3 comprises 16 residues. CDR3 region: CASGPRQASSTDTQYF. In DNA, the CDR3 is TGTGCTAGTGGTCCACGACAGGCCTCTAGCACAGATACGCAGTATTTT.

This rearrangement joins TRBV7-9 to TRBJ2-7; D is uncertain. The CDR3 is 14 amino acids. The germline V gene encodes CDR1 SEHNR and CDR2 FQNEAQ (reference sequence). Trimming took off 5 bases at V and 0 bases at J, with 11 bases between the two ends. In DNA, the CDR3 is TGTGCCAGCAGCCGCCCGGGCGCCTCCTACGAGCAGTACGTC. Translation gives CASSRPGASYEQYV.

This chain joins TRBV12-3 or TRBV12-4 and TRBJ1-1; 9 nucleotides line up with TRBD1. Germline trimming cut 3 bases from V and 8 bases from J; bases unmatched to any gene: 4. This CDR3 has 13 amino acids. The CDR3 sequence: CASSLETGGEAFF. The CDR3 DNA reads TGTGCCAGCAGTTTGGAAACAGGGGGCGAAGCTTTCTTT.

This clonotype was detected only once. The chain recombines TRBV12-5 with TRBJ2-1; D tentatively fits TRBD1 or TRBD2 (5 bases each). Germline CDR1 reads LGHNT; CDR2 reads FRNRAP. V lost 6 bases, J lost 15 bases, and 15 bases lay in between. The CDR3 is 11 amino acids. Written as DNA, the CDR3 is TGTGCTAGTGGCTCGGGGCCGCTGGGGTTCTTC. Its translation is CASGSGPLGFF.

The chain is built from TRBV27 and TRBJ2-6; D remains unclear. The germline CDR1 and CDR2 sequences are MNHEY and SMNVEV (reference sequence). The V gene lost 0 bases and the J gene lost 1 base, with 1 base spanning the gap. CDR3 length: 14 amino acids. CDR3: CASSLSSGANVLTF. The CDR3, as DNA: TGTGCCAGCAGTTTATCTTCTGGGGCCAACGTCCTGACTTTC.

The rearrangement uses TRBV7-6 and TRBJ2-7; D is unresolved. Trimming took off 5 bases at V and 2 bases at J, with 13 bases between the two ends. CDR3 length: 14 amino acids. Per the germline V gene, CDR1 is SGHVS and CDR2 is FNYEAQ. The CDR3 sequence is CASSPVIGPYEQYF. The DNA of the CDR3 is TGTGCCAGCAGCCCTGTTATAGGGCCCTACGAGCAGTACTTC.